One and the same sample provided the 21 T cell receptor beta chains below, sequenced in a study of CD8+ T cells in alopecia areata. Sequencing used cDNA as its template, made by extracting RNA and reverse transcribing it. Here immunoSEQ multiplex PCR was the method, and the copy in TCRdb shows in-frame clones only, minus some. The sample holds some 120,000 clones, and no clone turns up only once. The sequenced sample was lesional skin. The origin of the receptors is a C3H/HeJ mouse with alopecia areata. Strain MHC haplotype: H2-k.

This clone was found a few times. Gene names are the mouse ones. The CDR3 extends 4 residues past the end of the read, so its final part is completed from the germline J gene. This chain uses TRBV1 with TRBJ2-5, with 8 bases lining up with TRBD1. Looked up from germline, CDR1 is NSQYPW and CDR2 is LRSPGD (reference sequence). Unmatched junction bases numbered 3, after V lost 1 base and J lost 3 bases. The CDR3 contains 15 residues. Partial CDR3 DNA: TGCACCTGCAGTGCAGTCGGGACAGGTCAAGAC. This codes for CTCSAVGTGQD. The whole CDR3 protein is CTCSAVGTGQDTQYF.

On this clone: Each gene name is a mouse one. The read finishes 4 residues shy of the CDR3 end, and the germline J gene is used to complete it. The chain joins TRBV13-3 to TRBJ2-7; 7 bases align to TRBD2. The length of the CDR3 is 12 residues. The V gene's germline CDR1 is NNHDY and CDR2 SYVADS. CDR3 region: CASAGGDYEQYF. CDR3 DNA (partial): TGTGCCAGCGCCGGGGGGGATTAT.

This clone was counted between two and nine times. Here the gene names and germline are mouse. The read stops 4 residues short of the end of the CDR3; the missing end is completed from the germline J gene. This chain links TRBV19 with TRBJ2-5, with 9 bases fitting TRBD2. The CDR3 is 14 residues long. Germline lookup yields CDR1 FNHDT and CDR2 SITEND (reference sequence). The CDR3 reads CASSIRTGEDTQYF. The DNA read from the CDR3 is TGTGCCAGCAGTATCCGGACTGGGGAAGAC.

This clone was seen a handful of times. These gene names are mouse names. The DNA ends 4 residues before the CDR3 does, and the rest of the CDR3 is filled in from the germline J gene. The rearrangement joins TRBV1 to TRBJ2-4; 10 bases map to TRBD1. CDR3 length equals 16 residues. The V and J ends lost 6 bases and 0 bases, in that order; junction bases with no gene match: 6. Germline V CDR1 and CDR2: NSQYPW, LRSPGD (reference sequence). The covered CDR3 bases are TGCACCTGCAGGTCCGGGACAGGGGCGAGTCAAAAC. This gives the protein CTCRSGTGASQN. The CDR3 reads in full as CTCRSGTGASQNTLYF. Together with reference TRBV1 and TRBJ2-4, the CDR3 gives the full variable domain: VTLLEQNPRWRLVPRGQAVNLRCILKNSQYPWMSWYQQDLQKQLQWLFTLRSPGDKEVKSLPGADYLATRVTDTELRLQVANMSQGRTLYCTCRSGTGASQNTLYFGAGTRLSVL.

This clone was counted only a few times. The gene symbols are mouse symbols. The sequenced CDR3 bases are TGTGCCAGCTCAACTGGGGGGGCGCTTGAC. Translated, it gives CASSTGGALD. The entire CDR3 is CASSTGGALDTQYF. The gene calls are TRBV12-1 and TRBJ2-5; 11 nucleotides align to TRBD2. From the germline J gene comes the end of the CDR3, since the read stops 4 residues before it. The CDR3 runs 14 residues. Germline lookup yields CDR1 SGHSN and CDR2 HYEKVE.

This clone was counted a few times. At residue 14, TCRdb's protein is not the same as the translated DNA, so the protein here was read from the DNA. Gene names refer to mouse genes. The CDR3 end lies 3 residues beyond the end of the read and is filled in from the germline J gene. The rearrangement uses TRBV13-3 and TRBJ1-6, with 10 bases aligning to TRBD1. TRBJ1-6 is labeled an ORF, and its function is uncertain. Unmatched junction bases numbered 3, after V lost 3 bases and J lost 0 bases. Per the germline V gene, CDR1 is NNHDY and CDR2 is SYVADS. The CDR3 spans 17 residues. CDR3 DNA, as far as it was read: TGTGCCAGCAGTGGGACAGGGGGGGTTTCCTATAATTCGCCC. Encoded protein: CASSGTGGVSYNSP. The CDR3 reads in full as CASSGTGGVSYNSPLYF.

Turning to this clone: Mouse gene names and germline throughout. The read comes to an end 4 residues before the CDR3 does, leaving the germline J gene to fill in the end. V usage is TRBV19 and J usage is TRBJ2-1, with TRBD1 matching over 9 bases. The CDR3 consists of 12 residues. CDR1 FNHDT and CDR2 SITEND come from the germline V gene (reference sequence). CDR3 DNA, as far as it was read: TGTGCCAGAGGGGACAGGGTAGCT. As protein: CARGDRVA. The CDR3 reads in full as CARGDRVAEQFF.

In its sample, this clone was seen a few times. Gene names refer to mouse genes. Here the CDR3 reads CTCRGGIQGISAETLYF. The covered CDR3 bases are TGCACCTGCAGGGGGGGGATACAGGGAATAAGTGCAGAA. V and J are TRBV1 and TRBJ2-3; maybe TRBD2 (7 bases). The read stops 4 residues short of the end of the CDR3; the missing end is completed from the germline J gene. CDR3 size: 17 residues. Germline V gene lookup returns CDR1 NSQYPW and CDR2 LRSPGD (reference sequence). The V end was cut by 6 bases, the J end by 0 bases, with 19 bases between.

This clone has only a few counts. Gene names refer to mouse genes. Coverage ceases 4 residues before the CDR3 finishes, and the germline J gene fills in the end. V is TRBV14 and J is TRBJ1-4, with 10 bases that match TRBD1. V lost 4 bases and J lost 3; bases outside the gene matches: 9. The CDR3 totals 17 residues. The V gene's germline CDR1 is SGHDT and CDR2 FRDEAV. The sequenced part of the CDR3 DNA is TGTGCCAGCAGTCCTGACAGGGGGCTGGATCCCAACGAA. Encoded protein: CASSPDRGLDPNE. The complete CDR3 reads CASSPDRGLDPNERLFF.

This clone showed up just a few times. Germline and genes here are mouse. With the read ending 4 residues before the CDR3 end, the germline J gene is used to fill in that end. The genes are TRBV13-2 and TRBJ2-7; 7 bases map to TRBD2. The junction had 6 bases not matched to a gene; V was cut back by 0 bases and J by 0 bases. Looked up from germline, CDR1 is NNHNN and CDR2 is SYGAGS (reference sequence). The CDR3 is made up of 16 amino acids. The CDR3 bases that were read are TGTGCCAGCGGTGATGCCTGGGGGACCAGCTCCTAT. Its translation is CASGDAWGTSSY. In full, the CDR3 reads CASGDAWGTSSYEQYF.

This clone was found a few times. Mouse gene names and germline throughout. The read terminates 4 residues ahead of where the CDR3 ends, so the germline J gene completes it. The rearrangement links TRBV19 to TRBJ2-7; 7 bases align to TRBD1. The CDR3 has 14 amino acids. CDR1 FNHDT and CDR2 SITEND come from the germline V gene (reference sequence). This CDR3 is CASIRGQIYDEQYF. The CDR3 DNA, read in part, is TGTGCCAGCATCCGGGGACAGATCTATGAT.

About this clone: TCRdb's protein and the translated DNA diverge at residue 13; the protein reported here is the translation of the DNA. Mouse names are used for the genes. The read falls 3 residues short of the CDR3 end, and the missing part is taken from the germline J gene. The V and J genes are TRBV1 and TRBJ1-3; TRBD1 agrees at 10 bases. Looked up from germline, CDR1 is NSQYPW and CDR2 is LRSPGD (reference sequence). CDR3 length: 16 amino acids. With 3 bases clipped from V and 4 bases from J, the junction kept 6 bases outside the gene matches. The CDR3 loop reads CTCSAPGQGWGNTLYF. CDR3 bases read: TGCACCTGCAGTGCTCCGGGACAGGGGTGGGGAAATACG.

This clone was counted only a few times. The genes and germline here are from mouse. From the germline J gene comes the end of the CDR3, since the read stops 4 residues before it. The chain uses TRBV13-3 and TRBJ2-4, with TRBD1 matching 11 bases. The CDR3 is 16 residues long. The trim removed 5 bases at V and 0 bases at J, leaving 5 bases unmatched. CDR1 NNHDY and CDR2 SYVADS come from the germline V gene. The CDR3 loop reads CASRAGTGGSQNTLYF. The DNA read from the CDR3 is TGTGCCAGCAGAGCCGGGACAGGGGGTAGTCAAAAC. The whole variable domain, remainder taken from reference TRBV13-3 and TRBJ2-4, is EAAVTQSPRSKVAVTGGKVTLSCHQTNNHDYMYWYRQDTGHGLRLIHYSYVADSTEKGDIPDGYKASRPSQENFSLILELASLSQTAVYFCASRAGTGGSQNTLYFGAGTRLSVL.

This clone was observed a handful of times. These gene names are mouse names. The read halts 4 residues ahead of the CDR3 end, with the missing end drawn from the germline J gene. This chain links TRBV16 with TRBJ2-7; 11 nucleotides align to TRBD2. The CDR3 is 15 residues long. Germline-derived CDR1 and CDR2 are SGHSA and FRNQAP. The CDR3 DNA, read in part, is TGTGCAAGCAGCGGACTGGGGGGCCCTCAGTAT. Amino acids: CASSGLGGPQY. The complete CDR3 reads CASSGLGGPQYEQYF.

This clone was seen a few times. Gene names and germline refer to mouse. The CDR3: CASGDRTSEVFF. CDR3 bases read: TGTGCCAGCGGTGACAGGACCTCA. This chain connects TRBV13-2 to TRBJ1-1, with D unresolved. The read comes to an end 4 residues before the CDR3 does, leaving the germline J gene to fill in the end. Germline V gives CDR1 NNHNN, CDR2 SYGAGS (reference sequence). This CDR3 contains 12 residues.

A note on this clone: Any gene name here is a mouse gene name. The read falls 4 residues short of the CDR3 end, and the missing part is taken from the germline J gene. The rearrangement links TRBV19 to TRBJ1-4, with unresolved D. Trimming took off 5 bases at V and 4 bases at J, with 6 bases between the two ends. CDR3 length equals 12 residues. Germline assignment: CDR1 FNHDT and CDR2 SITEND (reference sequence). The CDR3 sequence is CASRSNNERLFF. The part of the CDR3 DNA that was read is TGTGCCAGCAGATCAAACAACGAA.

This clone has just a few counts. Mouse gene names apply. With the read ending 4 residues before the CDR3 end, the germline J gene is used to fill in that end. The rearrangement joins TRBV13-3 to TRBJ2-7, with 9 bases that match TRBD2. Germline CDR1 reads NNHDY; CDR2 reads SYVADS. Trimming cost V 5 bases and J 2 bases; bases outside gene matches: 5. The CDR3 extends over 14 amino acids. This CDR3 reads CASRPTGGTYEQYF. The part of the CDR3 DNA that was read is TGTGCCAGCAGACCGACTGGGGGAACCTAT.

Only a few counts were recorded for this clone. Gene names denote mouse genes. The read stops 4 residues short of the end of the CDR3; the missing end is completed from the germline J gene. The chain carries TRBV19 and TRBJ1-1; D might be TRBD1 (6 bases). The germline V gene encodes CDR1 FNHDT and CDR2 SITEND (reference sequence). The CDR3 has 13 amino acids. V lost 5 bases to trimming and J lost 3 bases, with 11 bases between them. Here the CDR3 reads CASSTPGDTEVFF. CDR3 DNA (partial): TGTGCCAGCAGCACTCCAGGGGACACA. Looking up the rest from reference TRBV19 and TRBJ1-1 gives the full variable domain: GGIITQTPKFLIGQEGQKLTLKCQQNFNHDTMYWYRQDSGKGLRLIYYSITENDLQKGDLSEGYDASREKKSSFSLTVTSAQKNEMAVFLCASSTPGDTEVFFGKGTRLTVV.

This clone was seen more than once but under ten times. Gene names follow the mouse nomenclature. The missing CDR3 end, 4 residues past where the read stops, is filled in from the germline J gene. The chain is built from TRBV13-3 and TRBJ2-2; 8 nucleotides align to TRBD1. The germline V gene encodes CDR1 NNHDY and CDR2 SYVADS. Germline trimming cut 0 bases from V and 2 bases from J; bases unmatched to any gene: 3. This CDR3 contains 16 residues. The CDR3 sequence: CASSDGQGLNTGQLYF. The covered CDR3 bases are TGTGCCAGCAGTGATGGACAGGGGCTTAACACCGGG.

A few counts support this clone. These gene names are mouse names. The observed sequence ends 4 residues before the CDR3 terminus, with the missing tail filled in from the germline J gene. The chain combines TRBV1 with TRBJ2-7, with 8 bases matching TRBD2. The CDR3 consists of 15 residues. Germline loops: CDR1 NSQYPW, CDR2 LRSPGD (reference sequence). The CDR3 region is CTCSADWDWKYEQYF. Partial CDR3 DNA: TGCACCTGCAGTGCAGATTGGGACTGGAAATAT.

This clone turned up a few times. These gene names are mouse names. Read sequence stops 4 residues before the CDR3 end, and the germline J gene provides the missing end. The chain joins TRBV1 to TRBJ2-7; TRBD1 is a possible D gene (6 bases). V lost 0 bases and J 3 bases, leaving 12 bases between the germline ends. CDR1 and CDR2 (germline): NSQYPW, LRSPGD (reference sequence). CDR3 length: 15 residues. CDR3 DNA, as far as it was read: TGCACCTGCAGTGCAGATCAGGGGAGAAACTAT. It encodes CTCSADQGRNY. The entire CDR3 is CTCSADQGRNYEQYF.